The 30 T cell receptor beta chains in this list originate from one sample, sequenced in a study of blood T cell repertoires in COVID-19. Clones were read by immunoSEQ multiplex PCR, and TCRdb kept only the in-frame ones, dropping some. The sample contains 45,000 to 65,000 clones, 90% of which appear only once. Sequences were obtained from peripheral blood. Receptor source: a woman of 80 years or more with acute or convalescent COVID-19.

The J gene is TRBJ1-2, the V gene TRBV5-1; D is unresolved. In germline, CDR1 is SGHRS, CDR2 YFSETQ. This CDR3 contains 15 residues. V shed 2 bases and J shed 8 bases, with 19 bases lying between them. The DNA for the CDR3 is TGCGCCAGCAGCTTACTACGTGGAAGAACCGGGGGCTACACCTTC. Amino acids: CASSLLRGRTGGYTF.

The rearrangement joins TRBV5-1 to TRBJ1-2, with TRBD1 identical over 10 bases. V gave up 4 bases and J gave up 1 base; unmatched junction bases: 16. Germline V CDR1 and CDR2: SGHRS, YFSETQ. There are 19 residues in the CDR3. The CDR3 region is CASSPRGGDRGRNNYGYTF. The CDR3 DNA reads as TGCGCCAGCAGCCCGAGGGGCGGGGACAGGGGTCGAAATAACTATGGCTACACCTTC.

The J gene is TRBJ2-3, the V gene TRBV4-3; TRBD1 matches at 8 bases. Germline V gene sequence: CDR1 LGHNA, CDR2 YSLEER. Unmatched junction bases numbered 9, after V lost 0 bases and J lost 1 base. The CDR3 extends over 18 amino acids. As DNA, the CDR3 is TGCGCCAGCAGCCAAGATCGTCGTCAGGGGGCGCGCACAGATACGCAGTATTTT. It yields the protein CASSQDRRQGARTDTQYF.

The genes are TRBV5-4 and TRBJ1-2; D is possibly TRBD1 (5 bases). V shed 4 bases and J shed 14 bases, with 27 bases lying between them. Per germline, CDR1 SGHNT and CDR2 YYREEE (reference sequence). There are 15 residues in the CDR3. CDR3 nucleotides: TGTGCCAGCAGCCCCCCCGGCGGGGGGGGTATATCGGGGACCTTC. Residues: CASSPPGGGGISGTF. Using reference TRBV5-4 and TRBJ1-2 for the parts outside the CDR3, the full variable domain is ETGVTQSPTHLIKTRGQQVTLRCSSQSGHNTVSWYQQALGQGPQFIFQYYREEENGRGNFPPRFSGLQFPNYSSELNVNALELDDSALYLCASSPPGGGGISGTFGSGTRLTVV.

The chain carries TRBV9 and TRBJ1-1; D may be TRBD1 (5 bases). Per the germline V gene, CDR1 is SGDLS and CDR2 is YYNGEE. This CDR3 region has 14 residues. V lost 2 bases and J lost 1, with 9 bases in between. Here the CDR3 DNA reads TGTGCCAGCAGCGTTAGCGGGACGAACACTGAAGCTTTCTTT. This gives the protein CASSVSGTNTEAFF.

The rearrangement links TRBV5-1 to TRBJ2-3; 7 positions agree with TRBD1. Losses at the gene ends were 2 bases for V and 4 bases for J; bases not matched to a gene: 7. CDR1 is SGHRS, CDR2 YFSETQ, per germline. There are 15 residues in the CDR3. CDR3 region: CASSFTGDFADTQYF. The CDR3 nucleotides read TGCGCCAGCAGCTTTACAGGGGATTTCGCAGATACGCAGTATTTT.

The chain combines TRBV5-1 with TRBJ2-7; D uncertain. Germline lookup yields CDR1 SGHRS and CDR2 YFSETQ. V lost 0 bases to trimming and J lost 3 bases, with 16 bases between them. The CDR3 is 16 residues long. As DNA, the CDR3 is TGCGCCAGCAGCTTGGCCTTTCTCCCCTCTTACTACGAGCAGTACTTC. Translation: CASSLAFLPSYYEQYF.

V gene TRBV5-6 combines with J gene TRBJ2-2, with D unresolved. Deletions cut 0 bases from V and 9 bases from J, with 15 bases between. Germline V lookup: CDR1 SGHDT, CDR2 YYEEEE. The CDR3 contains 15 residues. The CDR3 nucleotides read TGTGCCAGCAGCTTGGTTCGGTCGGGTTTGAGGGAGCTGTTTTTT. This gives the protein CASSLVRSGLRELFF.

J is TRBJ2-1 and V is TRBV7-2; 7 bases map to TRBD2. This CDR3 is built from 14 residues. With 5 bases clipped from V and 3 bases from J, the junction kept 4 bases outside the gene matches. Germline CDR1 SGHTA, CDR2 FQGNSA. The CDR3 protein is CASSQTSSYNEQFF. In DNA form, the CDR3 reads TGTGCCAGCAGCCAGACTAGCAGCTACAATGAGCAGTTCTTC.

The chain combines TRBV23-1 with TRBJ2-2, with D possibly matching TRBD1 (5 bases). TRBV23-1 is sorted into the ORF group, with uncertain function. CDR3 length: 15 residues. V lost 7 bases and J 4 bases, leaving 16 bases between the germline ends. The CDR3 DNA is TGCGCCAGCACCCAAAGACAGTTCTCCACCGGGGAGCTGTTTTTT. Translating it yields CASTQRQFSTGELFF.

This clone came up a few times. The chain combines TRBV4-3 with TRBJ2-7; no clear D. V was trimmed by 0 bases and J by 4 bases, leaving 10 bases between them. In germline, CDR1 is LGHNA, CDR2 YSLEER. The CDR3 contains 14 residues. The CDR3 region has the DNA TGCGCCAGCAGCCAAGATAGGTTACAGTACGAGCAGTACTTC. Protein sequence: CASSQDRLQYEQYF.

The V call is TRBV24-1, the J call TRBJ2-7; D is perhaps TRBD2 (5 bases). This CDR3 contains 14 residues. CDR1 KGHDR and CDR2 SFDVKD come from the germline V gene. The ends were cut back, 3 bases at V and 2 bases at J, with 10 bases in the middle. As DNA, the CDR3 is TGTGCCACCAGTGATCCCCGGGGAACCTACGAGCAGTACTTC. As protein: CATSDPRGTYEQYF.

This clone occurred once. The chain recombines TRBV7-2 with TRBJ2-3, with no clear D. Germline V lookup: CDR1 SGHTA, CDR2 FQGNSA. The CDR3 extends over 15 amino acids. V was cut by 1 base and J by 1 base, with 9 bases left in between. The CDR3 DNA follows: TGTGCCAGCAGCTTAGTCTGGCTCGGCACAGATACGCAGTATTTT. Its protein is CASSLVWLGTDTQYF. Full variable domain (outside the CDR3, taken from reference TRBV7-2 and TRBJ2-3): GAGVSQSPSNKVTEKGKDVELRCDPISGHTALYWYRQSLGQGLEFLIYFQGNSAPDKSGLPSDRFSAERTGGSVSTLTIQRTQQEDSAVYLCASSLVWLGTDTQYFGPGTRLTVL.

The gene calls are TRBV6-2 or TRBV6-3 and TRBJ1-1; possible D gene TRBD1, 5 bases. This CDR3 is built from 15 residues. Per germline, CDR1 MNHEY and CDR2 SVGEGT. Trimming took off 5 bases at V and 5 bases at J, with 18 bases between the two ends. Written as DNA, the CDR3 is TGTGCCAGCAGTCGGGCAGGGATTTTTGGGACTGAAGCTTTCTTT. Its protein is CASSRAGIFGTEAFF.

This rearrangement joins TRBV7-9 to TRBJ2-1, with 8 bases that match TRBD2. The V and J ends lost 1 base and 4 bases, in that order; junction bases with no gene match: 3. The CDR3 length is 15 residues. Germline V lookup: CDR1 SEHNR, CDR2 FQNEAQ (reference sequence). CDR3 sequence (DNA): TGTGCCAGCAGCTTAGTAGCGGGATGGTACAATGAGCAGTTCTTC. It is translated as CASSLVAGWYNEQFF.

This chain uses TRBV11-3 with TRBJ2-3; 8 nucleotides align to TRBD2. This CDR3 has 18 residues. CDR1 and CDR2 from the germline V gene are SGHNT and YENEEA. V shed 4 bases, J shed 0 bases, and the junction held 12 bases outside the gene matches. CDR3 residues: CASSSMAGGGSSTDTQYF. CDR3 nucleotides: TGTGCCAGCAGCTCAATGGCGGGGGGCGGGAGTAGCACAGATACGCAGTATTTT. The full variable domain, completed using reference TRBV11-3 and TRBJ2-3, is EAGVVQSPRYKIIEKKQPVAFWCNPISGHNTLYWYLQNLGQGPELLIRYENEEAVDDSQLPKDRFSAERLKGVDSTLKIQPAELGDSAVYLCASSSMAGGGSSTDTQYFGPGTRLTVL.

CDR3 nucleotides: TGCGCCAGCAGTCAACTTGGTGAGCAGTTCTTC. Protein product: CASSQLGEQFF. The rearrangement links TRBV5-1 to TRBJ2-1; no definite D call. Trimming took 5 bases from V and 9 from J, leaving 9 bases between them. Germline CDR1 SGHRS, CDR2 YFSETQ. This CDR3 contains 11 residues.

The chain joins TRBV18 to TRBJ1-1, with D possibly being TRBD1 (6 bases). The germline gives CDR1 KGHSH, CDR2 LQKENI. The V end was cut by 6 bases, the J end by 3 bases, with 11 bases between. The CDR3 is 13 residues long. The CDR3 here is CASSQGRDTEAFF. The DNA for the CDR3 is TGTGCCAGCTCCCAGGGGCGGGACACTGAAGCTTTCTTT. Variable domain in full (rest from reference TRBV18 and TRBJ1-1): NAGVMQNPRHLVRRRGQEARLRCSPMKGHSHVYWYRQLPEEGLKFMVYLQKENIIDESGMPKERFSAEFPKEGPSILRIQQVVRGDSAAYFCASSQGRDTEAFFGQGTRLTVV.

This chain links TRBV6-6 with TRBJ2-4; a weak D match, TRBD1 (6 bases). The CDR3 contains 12 residues. Germline V gene lookup returns CDR1 MNHNY and CDR2 SVGAGI (reference sequence). V shed 2 bases and J shed 12 bases, with 11 bases lying between them. The CDR3 protein is CASSYGGLNQYF. CDR3 sequence (DNA): TGTGCCAGCAGTTACGGGGGCCTAAATCAGTACTTC.

CDR3 region: CASRDRDRGYGYTF. The CDR3 DNA sequence: TGTGCCAGTAGAGATAGAGACAGGGGCTATGGCTACACCTTC. The rearrangement uses TRBV19 and TRBJ1-2; 8 bases map to TRBD1. Looked up from germline, CDR1 is LNHDA and CDR2 is SQIVND (reference sequence). This CDR3 has 14 residues. J gave up 4 bases and V 6 bases, and 7 bases lay outside the gene matches.

The chain carries TRBV7-2 and TRBJ2-7, with a weak D call TRBD2 (5 bases). CDR3 length: 14 amino acids. The ends were cut back, 5 bases at V and 1 base at J, with 12 bases in the middle. Germline V CDR1 and CDR2: SGHTA, FQGNSA. CDR3 in DNA: TGTGCCAGCAGCCCCAACAGCGGATCCTACGAGCAGTACTTC. Protein sequence: CASSPNSGSYEQYF. Supplemented by reference TRBV7-2 and TRBJ2-7, the full variable domain reads GAGVSQSPSNKVTEKGKDVELRCDPISGHTALYWYRQSLGQGLEFLIYFQGNSAPDKSGLPSDRFSAERTGGSVSTLTIQRTQQEDSAVYLCASSPNSGSYEQYFGPGTRLTVT.

The rearrangement links TRBV7-9 to TRBJ2-1, with 13 positions matching TRBD2. The CDR3 is made up of 19 amino acids. The J segment lost 3 bases and the V segment lost 3 bases, leaving 11 bases of the junction unmatched. Germline-derived CDR1 and CDR2 are SEHNR and FQNEAQ (reference sequence). CDR3 nucleotide sequence: TGTGCCAGCAGCTTCCTACTAGCGGGAGGGCCGCAGGACTACAATGAGCAGTTCTTC. It codes for CASSFLLAGGPQDYNEQFF.

The chain is built from TRBV18 and TRBJ1-2; tentatively, D is TRBD1 (6 bases). The germline V and J ends were trimmed by 4 bases and 2 bases, with 11 bases remaining between them. CDR1 is KGHSH and CDR2 is LQKENI in the germline V gene. CDR3 length: 14 residues. This chain's CDR3 is CASSLAGENYGYTF. The CDR3 nucleotides read TGTGCCAGCTCACTCGCAGGGGAGAACTATGGCTACACCTTC.

This chain links TRBV19 with TRBJ1-1; 12 nucleotides agree with TRBD1. The germline V gene has CDR1 LNHDA and CDR2 SQIVND (reference sequence). The CDR3 sequence is 17 residues long. The trim removed 6 bases at V and 10 bases at J, leaving 18 bases unmatched. This chain's CDR3 is CASRVWDPGQGAPGAFF. The CDR3 DNA is TGTGCCAGTAGAGTATGGGATCCGGGACAGGGGGCGCCGGGAGCTTTCTTT.

The chain combines TRBV20-1 with TRBJ2-1, with 11 bases matching TRBD2. This CDR3 has 15 amino acids. V shed 3 bases, J shed 8 bases, and the junction held 9 bases outside the gene matches. Germline-derived CDR1 and CDR2 are DFQATT and SNEGSKA (reference sequence). The CDR3 sequence is CSASEGSGRADEQFF. CDR3 nucleotides: TGCAGTGCTAGTGAGGGTAGCGGGAGGGCCGATGAGCAGTTCTTC.

The V gene is TRBV11-2, the J gene TRBJ1-3; D remains unclear. Between the trimmed V and J ends, which lost 4 bases and 4 bases, there was a span of 5 bases. Germline assignment: CDR1 SGHAT and CDR2 FQNNGV. This CDR3 contains 12 residues. The CDR3 bases are TGTGCCAGCAGCTCGCAGGGAAACACCATATATTTT. Its protein product is CASSSQGNTIYF.

The chain couples TRBV7-2 to TRBJ1-5; no definite D call. Per the germline V gene, CDR1 is SGHTA and CDR2 is FQGNSA. The germline V and J ends were trimmed by 6 bases and 3 bases, with 6 bases remaining between them. The CDR3 covers 12 residues. The CDR3, as DNA: TGTGCCAGCAGTCGGTCCAATCAGCCCCAGCATTTT. This encodes CASSRSNQPQHF.

The rearrangement uses TRBV19 and TRBJ2-2; 7 bases fit TRBD2. Germline V CDR1 and CDR2: LNHDA, SQIVND (reference sequence). The V and J ends lost 3 bases and 1 base, in that order; junction bases with no gene match: 5. The CDR3 extends over 16 amino acids. The CDR3 reads CASSMPAGVNTGELFF. DNA for the CDR3: TGTGCCAGTAGTATGCCCGCGGGGGTGAACACCGGGGAGCTGTTTTTT.

The chain carries TRBV19 and TRBJ1-5; D unclear. The germline V gene has CDR1 LNHDA and CDR2 SQIVND (reference sequence). V lost 2 bases and J 6 bases, leaving 8 bases between the germline ends. The CDR3 length is 13 residues. The CDR3 DNA sequence: TGTGCCAGTAGTATACCGCCCGGTCAGCCCCAGCATTTT. Protein: CASSIPPGQPQHF. Full variable domain (outside the CDR3, taken from reference TRBV19 and TRBJ1-5): DGGITQSPKYLFRKEGQNVTLSCEQNLNHDAMYWYRQDPGQGLRLIYYSQIVNDFQKGDIAEGYSVSREKKESFPLTVTSAQKNPTAFYLCASSIPPGQPQHFGDGTRLSIL.

This chain connects TRBV5-1 to TRBJ2-7, with D unclear. The germline V gene encodes CDR1 SGHRS and CDR2 YFSETQ. Trimming took 0 bases from V and 4 from J, leaving 5 bases between them. This CDR3 region has 12 residues. CDR3 DNA: TGCGCCAGCAGCTTGGACCGGTACGAGCAGTACTTC. Translation: CASSLDRYEQYF.